This T cell receptor beta chain comes out of a study of T cell repertoires in cytomegalovirus infection. About the research overall: Both recently identified HLA-C-restricted and well-studied HLA-B-restricted CMV epitopes were used in the study. Signatures in public TCR beta sequences pointed to both CMV infection and matching HLA type. Broader study findings: The response measured ex vivo was dominated by TCR beta clonotypes (HLA-C-restricted and CMV-specific). Adding up the frequency of public TCR beta families identified people who carried CMV plus the relevant HLA.

Via MiXCR, TCRdb re-called the reads, giving one row per CDR3 protein. The sample yields approximately 390,000 distinct CDR3 sequences, roughly a third seen once. The sample holds many counts of this clonotype. Its antigen is not identified. The sample consisted of cultured PBMCs, taken from culture after CMV antigen stimulation. The TCR comes from a human donor in good health (CMV status not recorded). Some clones in this sample may be carry-over from other donors' samples.

The CDR3: CSATKRGLAKNIQYF. CDR3 nucleotide sequence: TGCAGTGCTACTAAACGGGGGTTAGCCAAAAACATTCAGTACTTC. The chain employs TRBV20-1 and TRBJ2-4; possible D gene TRBD2, 6 bases. In germline, CDR1 is DFQATT, CDR2 SNEGSKA (reference sequence). Between the trimmed V and J ends, which lost 4 bases and 0 bases, there was a span of 13 bases. The CDR3 extends over 15 amino acids.